A single sample gave rise to the 15 T cell receptor beta chains below, sequenced in a study of radiotherapy plus CTLA-4 blockade in lung cancer. Repertoires were generated with immunoSEQ multiplex PCR, while TCRdb's copy carries only in-frame clones and drops some. The sample has 100,000 to 150,000 clones, about 77% seen once; the top ten hold about 5.2%. The input for sequencing was peripheral blood, taken from a patient treated with radiotherapy plus ipilimumab. The source is a human donor with non-small cell lung cancer who had a partial response to radiotherapy plus ipilimumab.

CDR3 nucleotide sequence: TGTGCCAGCAGCCGATCGGTGAACAATGAGCAGTTCTTC. Protein sequence: CASSRSVNNEQFF. This sequence joins TRBV7-2 and TRBJ2-1, with no clear D. Per the germline V gene, CDR1 is SGHTA and CDR2 is FQGNSA. The V end was cut by 5 bases, the J end by 5 bases, with 10 bases between. CDR3 length: 13 amino acids.

The chain combines TRBV7-3 with TRBJ2-1; D gene ambiguous. This CDR3 spans 18 amino acids. V was cut by 1 base and J by 0 bases, with 16 bases left in between. CDR1 SGHTA and CDR2 FQGTGA come from the germline V gene. The CDR3 loop reads CASSLIPWRLSSYNEQFF. The DNA for the CDR3 is TGTGCCAGCAGCTTAATCCCTTGGCGGCTGAGCTCCTACAATGAGCAGTTCTTC.

V is TRBV9 and J is TRBJ1-1; tentatively, D is TRBD1 (6 bases). The CDR3 is 12 amino acids. V was cut by 0 bases and J by 7 bases, with 7 bases left in between. Germline lookup yields CDR1 SGDLS and CDR2 YYNGEE. This CDR3 is CASSVGDIEAFF. The CDR3 region has the DNA TGTGCCAGCAGCGTAGGGGACATTGAAGCTTTCTTT.

The sample holds a few counts of this clone. In DNA form, the CDR3 reads TGTGCCAGCAGTTTAGGGCAGTCGTTCACTGAAGCTTTCTTT. Protein product: CASSLGQSFTEAFF. The J gene is TRBJ1-1, the V gene TRBV28; the D is unclear. The CDR3 runs to 14 residues. V was pared by 2 bases and J by 4 bases, with 11 bases between. Germline V lookup: CDR1 MDHEN, CDR2 SYDVKM.

V is TRBV13 and J is TRBJ2-7, with 11 bases aligning to TRBD1. The CDR3 length is 14 residues. The germline V gene has CDR1 PRHDT and CDR2 FYEKMQ (reference sequence). Losses at the gene ends were 4 bases for V and 7 bases for J; bases not matched to a gene: 6. The CDR3 nucleotides read TGTGCCAGCAGCTCCCGGACAGGGGGCTATGAGCAGTACGTC. It is translated as CASSSRTGGYEQYV.

The sample holds a few counts of this clone. This chain uses TRBV28 with TRBJ1-1, with D tentatively TRBD1 (5 bases). V gave up 4 bases and J gave up 6 bases, with 9 bases separating them. The CDR3 length is 12 residues. CDR1 is MDHEN, CDR2 SYDVKM, per germline. The CDR3 coding sequence is TGTGCCAGCAGTTCGGGGGAACCTGAAGCTTTCTTT. Its protein is CASSSGEPEAFF.

This clone came up a few times. This chain joins TRBV7-2 and TRBJ1-5; no firm D call. The germline gives CDR1 SGHTA, CDR2 FQGNSA. With 1 base removed from V and 3 bases from J, the gap between germline ends came to 4 bases. The CDR3 contains 13 residues. The DNA of the CDR3 is TGTGCCAGCAGCTTAGTAGCCAATCAGCCCCAGCATTTT. Translating gives CASSLVANQPQHF.

This clone has only one observation. The chain combines TRBV5-6 with TRBJ1-5, with 10 bases fitting TRBD1. Looked up from germline, CDR1 is SGHDT and CDR2 is YYEEEE. J was trimmed by 2 bases and V by 0 bases; bases with no gene match: 5. There are 17 residues in the CDR3. CDR3 loop: CASSLGGGQGGNQPQHF. Written as DNA, the CDR3 is TGTGCCAGCAGCTTGGGAGGAGGACAGGGGGGCAATCAGCCCCAGCATTTT.

The genes are TRBV7-9 and TRBJ2-3; 7 bases line up with TRBD2. Germline V CDR1 and CDR2: SEHNR, FQNEAQ (reference sequence). The CDR3 spans 16 residues. V lost 2 bases, J lost 0 bases, and 5 bases stayed unmatched. The chain's CDR3 is CASSLYSGSSTDTQYF. CDR3 bases: TGTGCCAGCAGCTTATATAGCGGGTCTAGCACAGATACGCAGTATTTT.

J is TRBJ2-3 and V is TRBV4-1; 8 bases line up with TRBD2. This CDR3 has 16 amino acids. The germline gives CDR1 MGHRA, CDR2 YSYEKL. J was trimmed by 2 bases and V by 1 base; bases with no gene match: 5. The CDR3 DNA reads TGCGCCAGCAGCCAAGGCGCAGCGGGAGTCACAGATACGCAGTATTTT. It codes for CASSQGAAGVTDTQYF.

V usage is TRBV5-1 and J usage is TRBJ2-1; weak D call: TRBD2 (6 bases). Germline lookup yields CDR1 SGHRS and CDR2 YFSETQ. The CDR3 spans 16 residues. V was pared by 0 bases and J by 7 bases, with 17 bases between. CDR3 loop: CASSLGGDFPWNEQFF. As DNA, the CDR3 is TGCGCCAGCAGCTTGGGGGGGGACTTTCCTTGGAATGAGCAGTTCTTC. Looking up the rest from reference TRBV5-1 and TRBJ2-1 gives the full variable domain: KAGVTQTPRYLIKTRGQQVTLSCSPISGHRSVSWYQQTPGQGLQFLFEYFSETQRNKGNFPGRFSGRQFSNSRSEMNVSTLELGDSALYLCASSLGGDFPWNEQFFGPGTRLTVL.

V is TRBV2 and J is TRBJ2-2; tentatively, D is TRBD2 (6 bases). Germline V gene sequence: CDR1 SNHLY, CDR2 FYNNEI. The CDR3 runs to 14 residues. V was pared by 9 bases and J by 6 bases, with 17 bases between. CDR3 residues: CARATSFLAGELFF. DNA of the CDR3: TGTGCCAGAGCGACTAGTTTTTTAGCCGGGGAGCTGTTTTTT.

V is TRBV5-1 and J is TRBJ2-5, with 7 bases that match TRBD1. J was trimmed by 1 base and V by 0 bases; bases with no gene match: 3. The germline gives CDR1 SGHRS, CDR2 YFSETQ. The CDR3 is 15 residues long. CDR3 sequence: CASSLETGAQETQYF. CDR3 sequence (DNA): TGCGCCAGCAGCTTGGAAACAGGGGCCCAAGAGACCCAGTACTTC.

This chain joins TRBV5-4 and TRBJ2-2; 7 bases are a match to TRBD1. Germline-derived CDR1 and CDR2 are SGHNT and YYREEE (reference sequence). CDR3 length: 14 residues. After removal of 3 bases from V and 6 bases from J, the junction contained 5 bases not matched to a gene. Here the CDR3 reads CASSWDSGPGELFF. The CDR3 bases are TGTGCCAGCAGCTGGGACAGTGGGCCCGGGGAGCTGTTTTTT.

This chain joins TRBV5-1 and TRBJ1-4; D unclear. The CDR3 has 15 residues. Trimming removed 3 bases at V and 5 bases at J, with 14 bases between. The germline CDR1 and CDR2 sequences are SGHRS and YFSETQ. CDR3 coding DNA: TGCGCCAGCAGCTATAACGGGAGGCTCAATGAAAAACTGTTTTTT. This encodes CASSYNGRLNEKLFF.